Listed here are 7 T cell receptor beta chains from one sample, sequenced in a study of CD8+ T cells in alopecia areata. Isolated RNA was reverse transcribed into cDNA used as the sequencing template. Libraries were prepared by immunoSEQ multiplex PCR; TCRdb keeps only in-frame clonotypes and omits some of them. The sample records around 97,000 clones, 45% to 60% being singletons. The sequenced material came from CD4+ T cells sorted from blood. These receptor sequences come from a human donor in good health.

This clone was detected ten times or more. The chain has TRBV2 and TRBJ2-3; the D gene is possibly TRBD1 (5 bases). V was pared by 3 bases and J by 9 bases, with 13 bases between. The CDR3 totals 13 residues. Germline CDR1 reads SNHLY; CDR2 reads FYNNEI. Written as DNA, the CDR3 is TGTGCCAGCAGTGAGGAGACAGCTAGAACGCAGTATTTT. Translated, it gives CASSEETARTQYF.

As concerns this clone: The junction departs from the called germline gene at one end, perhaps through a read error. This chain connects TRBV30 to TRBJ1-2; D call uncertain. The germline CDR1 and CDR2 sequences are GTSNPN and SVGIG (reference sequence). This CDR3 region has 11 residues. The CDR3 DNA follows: TGTGCCTGGAGCCTCCCAAATGGTCTGTACTTC. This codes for CAWSLPNGLYF.

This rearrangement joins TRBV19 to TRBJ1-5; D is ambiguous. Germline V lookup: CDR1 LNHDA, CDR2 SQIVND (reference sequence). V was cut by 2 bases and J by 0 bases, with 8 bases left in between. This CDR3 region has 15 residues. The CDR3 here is CASSIPRYSNQPQHF. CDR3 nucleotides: TGTGCCAGTAGTATACCACGGTATAGCAATCAGCCCCAGCATTTT.

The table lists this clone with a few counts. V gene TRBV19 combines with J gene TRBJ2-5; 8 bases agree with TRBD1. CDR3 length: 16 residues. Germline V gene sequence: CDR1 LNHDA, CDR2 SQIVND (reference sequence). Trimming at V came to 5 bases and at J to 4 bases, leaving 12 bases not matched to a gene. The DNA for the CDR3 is TGTGCCAGTAGTCCCCGGACAGGGCAGACGGTAGAGACCCAGTACTTC. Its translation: CASSPRTGQTVETQYF.

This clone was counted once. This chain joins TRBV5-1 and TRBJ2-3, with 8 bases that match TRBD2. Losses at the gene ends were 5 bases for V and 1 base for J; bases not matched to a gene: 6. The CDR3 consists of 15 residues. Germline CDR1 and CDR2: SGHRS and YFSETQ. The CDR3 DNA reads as TGCGCCAGCAGTGGGTCGGGGGGGCGCACAGATACGCAGTATTTT. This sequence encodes CASSGSGGRTDTQYF.

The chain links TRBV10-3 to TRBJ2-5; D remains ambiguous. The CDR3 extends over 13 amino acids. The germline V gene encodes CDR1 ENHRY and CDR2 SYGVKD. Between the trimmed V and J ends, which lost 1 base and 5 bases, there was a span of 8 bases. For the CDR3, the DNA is TGTGCCATCAGTGAGTTCCGGCGGGAGACCCAGTACTTC. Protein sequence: CAISEFRRETQYF.

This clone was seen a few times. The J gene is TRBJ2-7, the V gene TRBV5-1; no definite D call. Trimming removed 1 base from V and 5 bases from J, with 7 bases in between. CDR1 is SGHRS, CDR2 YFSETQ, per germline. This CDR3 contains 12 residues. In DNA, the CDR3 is TGCGCCAGCAGCTTGTCCGAGGACGAGCAGTACTTC. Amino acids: CASSLSEDEQYF.